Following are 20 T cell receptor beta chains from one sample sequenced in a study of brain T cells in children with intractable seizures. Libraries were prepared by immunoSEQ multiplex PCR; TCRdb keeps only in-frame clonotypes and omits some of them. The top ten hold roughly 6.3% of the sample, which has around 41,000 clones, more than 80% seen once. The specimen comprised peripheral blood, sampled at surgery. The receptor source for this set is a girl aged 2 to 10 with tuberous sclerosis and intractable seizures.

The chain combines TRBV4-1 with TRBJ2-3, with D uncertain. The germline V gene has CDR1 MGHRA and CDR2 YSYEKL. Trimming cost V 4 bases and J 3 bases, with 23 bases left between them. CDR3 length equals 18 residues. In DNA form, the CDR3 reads TGCGCCAGCAGCCCGACCCCATTTCCAGCGCCCATAACAGATACGCAGTATTTT. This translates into CASSPTPFPAPITDTQYF.

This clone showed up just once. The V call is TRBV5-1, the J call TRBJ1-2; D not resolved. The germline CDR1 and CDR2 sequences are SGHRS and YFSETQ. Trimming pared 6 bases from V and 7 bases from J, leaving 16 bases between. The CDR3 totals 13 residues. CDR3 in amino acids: CASTPQEGAGYTF. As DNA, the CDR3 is TGCGCCAGCACGCCCCAGGAAGGTGCTGGCTACACCTTC.

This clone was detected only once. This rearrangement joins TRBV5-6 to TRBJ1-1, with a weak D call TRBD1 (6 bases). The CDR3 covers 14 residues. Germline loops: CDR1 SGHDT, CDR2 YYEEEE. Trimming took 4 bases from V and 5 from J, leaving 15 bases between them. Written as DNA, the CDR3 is TGTGCCAGCAGCGGAAAACAGGGAAGGACTGAAGCTTTCTTT. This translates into CASSGKQGRTEAFF.

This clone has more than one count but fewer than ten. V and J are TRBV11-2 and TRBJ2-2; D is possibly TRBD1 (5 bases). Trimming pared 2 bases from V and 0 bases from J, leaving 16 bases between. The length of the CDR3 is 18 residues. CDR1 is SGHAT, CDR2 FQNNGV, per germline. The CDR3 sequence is CASSLKLGQGSNTGELFF. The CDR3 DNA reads TGTGCCAGCAGCTTAAAGTTGGGGCAGGGATCGAACACCGGGGAGCTGTTTTTT.

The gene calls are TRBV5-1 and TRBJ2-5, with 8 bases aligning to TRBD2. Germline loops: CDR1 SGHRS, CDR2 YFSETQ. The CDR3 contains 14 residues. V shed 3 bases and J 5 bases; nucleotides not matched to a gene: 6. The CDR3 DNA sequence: TGCGCCAGCAGCTCCCGGGGGGGCCGGGAGACCCAGTACTTC. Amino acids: CASSSRGGRETQYF.

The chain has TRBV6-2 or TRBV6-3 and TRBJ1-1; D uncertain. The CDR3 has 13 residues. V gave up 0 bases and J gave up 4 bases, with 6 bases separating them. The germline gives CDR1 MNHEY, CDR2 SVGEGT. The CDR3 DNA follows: TGTGCCAGCAGTTACTCGTATCCCACTGAAGCTTTCTTT. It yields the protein CASSYSYPTEAFF.

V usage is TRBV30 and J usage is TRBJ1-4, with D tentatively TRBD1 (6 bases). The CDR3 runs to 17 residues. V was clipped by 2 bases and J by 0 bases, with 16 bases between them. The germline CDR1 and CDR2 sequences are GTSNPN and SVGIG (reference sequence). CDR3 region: CAWSIGGWGSTNEKLFF. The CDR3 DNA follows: TGTGCCTGGAGTATAGGGGGTTGGGGGTCAACTAATGAAAAACTGTTTTTT.

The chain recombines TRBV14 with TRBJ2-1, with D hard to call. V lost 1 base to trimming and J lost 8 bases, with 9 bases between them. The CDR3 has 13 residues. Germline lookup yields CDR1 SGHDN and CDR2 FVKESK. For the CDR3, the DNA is TGTGCCAGCAGCCAAGTTGTTTGGGATGAGCAGTTCTTC. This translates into CASSQVVWDEQFF. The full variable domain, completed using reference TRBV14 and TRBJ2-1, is EAGVTQFPSHSVIEKGQTVTLRCDPISGHDNLYWYRRVMGKEIKFLLHFVKESKQDESGMPNNRFLAERTGGTYSTLKVQPAELEDSGVYFCASSQVVWDEQFFGPGTRLTVL.

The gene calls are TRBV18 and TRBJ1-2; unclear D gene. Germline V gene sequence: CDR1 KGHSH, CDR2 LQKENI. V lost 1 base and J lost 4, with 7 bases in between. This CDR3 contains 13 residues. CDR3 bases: TGTGCCAGCTCACCACGTTCAGGCTATGGCTACACCTTC. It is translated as CASSPRSGYGYTF. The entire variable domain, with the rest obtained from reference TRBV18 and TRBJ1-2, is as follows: NAGVMQNPRHLVRRRGQEARLRCSPMKGHSHVYWYRQLPEEGLKFMVYLQKENIIDESGMPKERFSAEFPKEGPSILRIQQVVRGDSAAYFCASSPRSGYGYTFGSGTRLTVV.

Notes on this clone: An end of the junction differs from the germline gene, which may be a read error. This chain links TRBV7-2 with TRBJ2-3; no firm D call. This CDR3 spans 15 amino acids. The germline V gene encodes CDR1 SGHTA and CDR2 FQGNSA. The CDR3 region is CASRLGRTLIDTQYF. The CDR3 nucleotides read TGTGCCAGCAGATTAGGACGTACACTTATAGATACGCAGTATTTT.

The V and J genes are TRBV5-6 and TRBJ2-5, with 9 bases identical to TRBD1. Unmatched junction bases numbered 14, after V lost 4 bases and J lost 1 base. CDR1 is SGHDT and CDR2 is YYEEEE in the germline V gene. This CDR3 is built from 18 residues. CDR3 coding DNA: TGTGCCAGCAGCCTATCCGGGACAGGGAAGGGAAGCCAAGAGACCCAGTACTTC. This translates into CASSLSGTGKGSQETQYF.

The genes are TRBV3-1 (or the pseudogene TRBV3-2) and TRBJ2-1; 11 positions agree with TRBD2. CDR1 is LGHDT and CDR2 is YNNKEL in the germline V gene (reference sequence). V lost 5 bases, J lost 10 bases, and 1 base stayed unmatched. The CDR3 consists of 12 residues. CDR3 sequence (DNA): TGTGCCAGCAGCTTAGCGGGGGGGGAGCAGTTCTTC. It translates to CASSLAGGEQFF.

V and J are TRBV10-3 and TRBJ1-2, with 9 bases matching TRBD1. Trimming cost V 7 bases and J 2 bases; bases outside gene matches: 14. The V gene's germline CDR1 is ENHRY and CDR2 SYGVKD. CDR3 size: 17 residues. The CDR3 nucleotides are TGTGCCATCACACCCGGGACAGGGAAGGGGCCAAACTATGGCTACACCTTC. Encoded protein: CAITPGTGKGPNYGYTF.

The CDR3 spells CASSLFSGNTEAFF. CDR3 in DNA: TGTGCCAGCAGCTTGTTTAGTGGGAACACTGAAGCTTTCTTT. The J gene is TRBJ1-1, the V gene TRBV5-4; D is unclear. The germline gives CDR1 SGHNT, CDR2 YYREEE (reference sequence). This CDR3 has 14 amino acids. Trimming took 1 base from V and 1 from J, leaving 8 bases between them.

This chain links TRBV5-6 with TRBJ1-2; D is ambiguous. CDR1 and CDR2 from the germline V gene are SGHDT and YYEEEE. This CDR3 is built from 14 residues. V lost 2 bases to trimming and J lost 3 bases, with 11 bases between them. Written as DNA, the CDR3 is TGTGCCAGCAGCTTTAACCGAAACGACTATGGCTACACCTTC. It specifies CASSFNRNDYGYTF.

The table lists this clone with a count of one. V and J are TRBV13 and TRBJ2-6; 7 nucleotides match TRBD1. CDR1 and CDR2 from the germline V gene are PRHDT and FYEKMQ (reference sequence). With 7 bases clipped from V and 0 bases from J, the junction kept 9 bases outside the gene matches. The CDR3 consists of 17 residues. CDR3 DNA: TGTGCCAGCACCCTACAGGGGCGAAGCTCTGGGGCCAACGTCCTGACTTTC. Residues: CASTLQGRSSGANVLTF.

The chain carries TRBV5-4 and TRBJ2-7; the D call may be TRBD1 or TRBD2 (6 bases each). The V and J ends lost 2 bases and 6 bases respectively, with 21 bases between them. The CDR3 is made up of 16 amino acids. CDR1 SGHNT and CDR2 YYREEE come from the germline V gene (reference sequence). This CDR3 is CASSFGYVGGLCEQYV. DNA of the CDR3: TGTGCCAGCAGCTTTGGGTACGTCGGGGGCTTGTGCGAGCAGTACGTC.

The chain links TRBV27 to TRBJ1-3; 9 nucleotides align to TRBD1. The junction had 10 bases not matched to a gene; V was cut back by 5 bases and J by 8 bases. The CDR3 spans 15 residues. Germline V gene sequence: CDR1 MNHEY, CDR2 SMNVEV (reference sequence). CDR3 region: CASSRAGTGRDTIYF. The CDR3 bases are TGTGCCAGCAGTAGGGCCGGGACAGGGAGAGACACCATATATTTT.

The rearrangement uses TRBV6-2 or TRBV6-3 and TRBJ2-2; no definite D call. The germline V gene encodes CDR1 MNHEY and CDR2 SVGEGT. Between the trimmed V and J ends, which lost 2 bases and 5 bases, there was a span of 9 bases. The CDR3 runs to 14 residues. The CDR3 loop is CASSYSLRTGELFF. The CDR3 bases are TGTGCCAGCAGTTACAGCCTGAGGACCGGGGAGCTGTTTTTT.

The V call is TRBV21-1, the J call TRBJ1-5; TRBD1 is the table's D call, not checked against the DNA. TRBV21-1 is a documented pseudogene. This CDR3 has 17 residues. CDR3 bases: TGTGCCAGCAGCAATGAAGGACACACGGACAGCAATCAGCCCCAGCATTTT. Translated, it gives CASSNEGHTDSNQPQHF.